This TCR beta chain was recorded in a study of T-cell memory formation after mild COVID-19. TCRdb re-called the 5' RACE reads with MiXCR, one entry per CDR3 protein. Of some 160,000 distinct CDR3 sequences listed, roughly a third are singletons. This clonotype was seen a few times. Its target is unknown. The study's findings and limits: Some SARS-CoV-2-responding clones were already detected in memory before infection.

The source is an adult woman who had mild COVID-19 (a few samples of this study predate the infection). Cell type and time point are not known. Material for sequencing was PBMCs or a T cell subset sorted from them (not recorded which).

CDR3 nucleotide sequence: TGTGCCAGCAGCTTAGGACCCACCTACAATGAGCAGTTCTTC. It encodes CASSLGPTYNEQFF. The V gene is TRBV5-5, the J gene TRBJ2-1; D ambiguous. From germline, CDR1 is SGHKS and CDR2 YYEKEE (reference sequence). CDR3 length equals 14 residues. Trimming pared 2 bases from V and 2 bases from J, leaving 8 bases between.